The clone carrying this T cell receptor beta chain showed up many times. What it binds is not known. An end of the junction does not agree with germline; a read error may underlie this. The entry originates in a study of naive and memory T cell subsets. Findings and caveats of the study: From naive to CM, EM and EMRA, diversity decreased and Gini increased.

CMV status came from CD4+ IFNgamma after overnight CMV lysate stimulation. Both TRBC1 and TRBC2 were covered by a beta constant-region primer of two equimolar oligonucleotides. Ligated cDNA was amplified by four rounds of PCR with nested alpha and beta constant-region primers and SP2. TCRdb recomputed calls from the UMI-ligation and nested PCR reads with MiXCR, one row per CDR3 protein. The data contain about 18,000 distinct CDR3 sequences, around 8.2% of them singletons. This receptor was obtained from a human donor in good health. Sequenced: central memory CD8+ T cells from blood.

Written as DNA, the CDR3 is TGCAGTGCCAGAGGAGTCAGCGCGGATGAGACCCAGTACTTC. Translating gives CSARGVSADETQYF. The rearrangement links TRBV20-1 to TRBJ2-5; D not certain. The CDR3 is 14 residues long. Germline CDR1 reads DFQATT; CDR2 reads SNEGSKA (reference sequence).